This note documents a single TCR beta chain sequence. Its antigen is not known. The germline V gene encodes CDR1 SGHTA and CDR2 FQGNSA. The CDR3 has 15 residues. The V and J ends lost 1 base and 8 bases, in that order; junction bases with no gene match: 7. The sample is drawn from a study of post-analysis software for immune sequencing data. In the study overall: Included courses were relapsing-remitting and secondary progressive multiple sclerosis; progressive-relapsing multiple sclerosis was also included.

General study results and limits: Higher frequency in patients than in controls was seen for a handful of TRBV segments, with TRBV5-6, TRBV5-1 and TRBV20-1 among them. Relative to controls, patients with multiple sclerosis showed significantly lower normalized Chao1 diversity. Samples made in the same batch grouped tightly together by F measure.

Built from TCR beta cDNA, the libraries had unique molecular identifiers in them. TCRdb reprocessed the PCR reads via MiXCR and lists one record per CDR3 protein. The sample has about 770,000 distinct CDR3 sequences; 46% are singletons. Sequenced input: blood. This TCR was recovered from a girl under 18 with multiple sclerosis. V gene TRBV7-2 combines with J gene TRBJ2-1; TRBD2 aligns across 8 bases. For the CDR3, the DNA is TGTGCCAGCAGCTTAGTCGGGGGGGTTATCCATGAGCAGTTCTTC. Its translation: CASSLVGGVIHEQFF.